The next 19 T cell receptor beta chains were all read from a single sample in a study of blood T cell repertoires in COVID-19. The table came from immunoSEQ multiplex PCR; TCRdb's copy has only in-frame clones and leaves some out. The data contain 430,000 or so clones, roughly 88% of them singletons. Source material: PBMCs or T cells enriched from blood (not recorded which). Source of these receptors: a woman in her 40s who had recovered from COVID-19.

The chain has TRBV5-1 and TRBJ2-3; the D is unclear. Trimming removed 4 bases from V and 7 bases from J, with 10 bases in between. This CDR3 comprises 12 residues. Germline CDR1 reads SGHRS; CDR2 reads YFSETQ. The CDR3 nucleotides are TGCGCCAGCAGCGTTACAGCCAATACGCAGTATTTT. Protein product: CASSVTANTQYF.

This rearrangement joins TRBV19 to TRBJ1-1, with 12 bases that match TRBD1. The V gene end was trimmed by 7 bases and the J gene end by 7 bases; junction bases not matched to a gene: 7. This CDR3 has 14 amino acids. CDR1 and CDR2 (germline): LNHDA, SQIVND (reference sequence). The CDR3 here is CASTPGQGAHEAFF. CDR3 sequence (DNA): TGTGCCAGTACTCCGGGACAGGGGGCGCATGAAGCTTTCTTT.

The J gene is TRBJ2-5, the V gene TRBV5-1, with D possibly matching TRBD2 (5 bases). From germline, CDR1 is SGHRS and CDR2 YFSETQ. The CDR3 covers 14 residues. The germline V and J ends were trimmed by 0 bases and 0 bases, with 6 bases remaining between them. CDR3 in amino acids: CASSLGGHQETQYF. The CDR3 nucleotides are TGCGCCAGCAGCTTGGGCGGGCACCAAGAGACCCAGTACTTC.

The V gene is TRBV9, the J gene TRBJ2-1; D is ambiguous. Trimming removed 0 bases from V and 0 bases from J, with 10 bases in between. CDR1 is SGDLS and CDR2 is YYNGEE in the germline V gene. The length of the CDR3 is 16 residues. Written as DNA, the CDR3 is TGTGCCAGCAGCGTAGTGGTGGAGAGCTCCTACAATGAGCAGTTCTTC. This codes for CASSVVVESSYNEQFF.

This clone is a singleton in its sample. The rearrangement uses TRBV12-3 or TRBV12-4 and TRBJ1-2; D is unclear. The length of the CDR3 is 13 residues. V shed 7 bases and J shed 8 bases, with 17 bases lying between them. The CDR3 is CASTLGGSRGYTF. DNA for the CDR3: TGTGCCAGCACCCTGGGAGGGAGTAGGGGCTACACCTTC.

This clone has only one observation. V and J are TRBV15 and TRBJ2-7; D perhaps matches TRBD1 (5 bases). CDR3 length equals 16 residues. Trimming cost V 1 base and J 9 bases, with 22 bases left between them. Looked up from germline, CDR1 is LNHNV and CDR2 is YYDKDF (reference sequence). The CDR3 sequence is CATSRAHRNPTPGQYF. The CDR3 DNA follows: TGTGCCACCAGCAGAGCCCACAGGAACCCGACCCCCGGGCAGTACTTC.

The CDR3 spells CASRPYRQATYGYTF. Here the CDR3 DNA reads TGTGCCAGCCGCCCCTACCGACAGGCCACCTATGGCTACACCTTC. V and J are TRBV6-5 and TRBJ1-2, with D possibly being TRBD1 (6 bases). Germline V gene sequence: CDR1 MNHEY, CDR2 SVGAGI. Trimming cost V 8 bases and J 4 bases, with 20 bases left between them. The CDR3 consists of 15 residues.

The V call is TRBV19, the J call TRBJ1-2; a weak D match, TRBD1 (5 bases). Germline V CDR1 and CDR2: LNHDA, SQIVND (reference sequence). Between the trimmed V and J ends, which lost 7 bases and 0 bases, there was a span of 15 bases. This CDR3 has 15 amino acids. For the CDR3, the DNA is TGTGCCAGTACCTACACAGGACCATCTAACTATGGCTACACCTTC. Its protein is CASTYTGPSNYGYTF.

The CDR3 DNA sequence: TGTGCCAGCAGCCCCATAATCGGGACTAGCACAGATACGCAGTATTTT. Encoded protein: CASSPIIGTSTDTQYF. The chain joins TRBV13 to TRBJ2-3; possible D gene TRBD2, 6 bases. CDR3 size: 16 residues. Per germline, CDR1 PRHDT and CDR2 FYEKMQ (reference sequence). Trimming removed 5 bases at V and 0 bases at J, with 15 bases between.

This clone was found many times. The chain has TRBV5-1 and TRBJ2-7; the D is unclear. V lost 2 bases and J 2 bases, leaving 14 bases between the germline ends. The CDR3 runs 15 residues. Looked up from germline, CDR1 is SGHRS and CDR2 is YFSETQ. This CDR3 is CASSFGPQKTYEQYF. The CDR3 DNA reads TGCGCCAGCAGCTTTGGGCCACAAAAGACCTACGAGCAGTACTTC.

CDR3 protein: CASSEMRLGSSYNEQFF. For the CDR3, the DNA is TGTGCCAGCAGTGAGATGCGACTTGGCTCCTCCTACAATGAGCAGTTCTTC. The chain joins TRBV25-1 to TRBJ2-1, with no clear D. V lost 3 bases and J 0 bases, leaving 15 bases between the germline ends. The CDR3 is 17 residues long. CDR1 and CDR2 from the germline V gene are MGHDK and SYGVNS.

This chain connects TRBV9 to TRBJ2-7, with D perhaps matching TRBD1 (6 bases). Trimming shortened V by 0 bases and J by 4 bases, and 17 bases separated the two germline ends. The CDR3 loop spans 16 amino acids. Germline V CDR1 and CDR2: SGDLS, YYNGEE. This CDR3 reads CASSVVGTGSRYEQYF. The CDR3 coding sequence is TGTGCCAGCAGCGTAGTTGGTACAGGGTCAAGATACGAGCAGTACTTC.

V and J are TRBV6-5 and TRBJ2-3; D might be TRBD2 (5 bases). Germline V lookup: CDR1 MNHEY, CDR2 SVGAGI. This CDR3 spans 14 amino acids. Trimming pared 2 bases from V and 6 bases from J, leaving 12 bases between. CDR3: CASSYRLAFDTQYF. The CDR3 DNA sequence: TGTGCCAGCAGTTACCGCCTAGCTTTTGATACGCAGTATTTT.

For this clone: The sample carries other DNA sequences with the same CDR3. The chain is built from TRBV14 and TRBJ1-2; D unclear. The germline V gene has CDR1 SGHDN and CDR2 FVKESK. With 1 base removed from V and 4 bases from J, the gap between germline ends came to 7 bases. This CDR3 is built from 13 residues. CDR3 nucleotide sequence: TGTGCCAGCAGCCAAGGAGGGCTCTATGGCTACACCTTC. Amino acid sequence: CASSQGGLYGYTF.

The chain combines TRBV27 with TRBJ2-1, with 11 bases matching TRBD2. This CDR3 is 15 amino acids long. V shed 7 bases and J 7 bases; nucleotides not matched to a gene: 9. Germline loops: CDR1 MNHEY, CDR2 SMNVEV (reference sequence). In nucleotides, the CDR3 is TGTGCCAGCACCGTCACTAGCGGGAGACGGAATGAGCAGTTCTTC. It is translated as CASTVTSGRRNEQFF.

The chain links TRBV5-1 to TRBJ2-1; D is perhaps TRBD2 (6 bases). The germline CDR1 and CDR2 sequences are SGHRS and YFSETQ. Trimming left V 4 bases short and J 4 bases short, with 9 bases between. The CDR3 extends over 13 amino acids. As DNA, the CDR3 is TGCGCCAGCAGCCCAGGACTATACAATGAGCAGTTCTTC. It is translated as CASSPGLYNEQFF.

V and J are TRBV10-2 and TRBJ2-1; D unresolved. From germline, CDR1 is WSHSY and CDR2 SAAADI. The CDR3 length is 12 residues. V lost 7 bases and J lost 8, with 12 bases in between. The CDR3 protein is CASTQHLDEQFF. The CDR3 coding sequence is TGCGCCAGCACCCAACATCTCGATGAGCAGTTCTTC.

In this sample, this clone turned up once. This sequence joins TRBV19 and TRBJ2-2; 15 nucleotides match TRBD2. CDR1 is LNHDA, CDR2 SQIVND, per germline (reference sequence). The CDR3 extends over 16 amino acids. V dropped 9 bases and J dropped 1; count of bases not matched to a gene: 3. CDR3 residues: CASSGLAGGNTGELFF. The DNA of the CDR3 is TGTGCCAGCTCGGGACTAGCGGGAGGGAACACCGGGGAGCTGTTTTTT.

The V gene is TRBV5-6, the J gene TRBJ1-2, with unresolved D. Germline V gene data show CDR1 as SGHDT and CDR2 as YYEEEE. V was cut by 0 bases and J by 4 bases, with 10 bases left in between. The CDR3 loop spans 14 amino acids. The CDR3 nucleotides read TGTGCCAGCAGCTTGGGCCAGAACGCCTATGGCTACACCTTC. Residues: CASSLGQNAYGYTF.